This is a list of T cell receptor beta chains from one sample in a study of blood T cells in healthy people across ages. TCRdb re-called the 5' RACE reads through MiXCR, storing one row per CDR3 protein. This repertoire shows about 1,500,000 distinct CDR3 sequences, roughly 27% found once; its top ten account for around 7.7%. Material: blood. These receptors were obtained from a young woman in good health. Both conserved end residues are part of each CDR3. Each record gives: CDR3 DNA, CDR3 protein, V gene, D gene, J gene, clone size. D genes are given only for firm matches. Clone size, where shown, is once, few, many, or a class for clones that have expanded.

cdr3_nt: TGTGCCAGCAGGATGCCGGGGGGGCGGGAGACCCAGTACTTC
cdr3_aa: CASRMPGGRETQYF
v_call: TRBV7-2
d_call: TRBD2
j_call: TRBJ2-5
clone_size: few

cdr3_nt: TGCAGCCTGGCGGGGGGGACCTTTTCCAATGAGCAGTTCTTC
cdr3_aa: CSLAGGTFSNEQFF
v_call: TRBV29-1
d_call: TRBD2
j_call: TRBJ2-1
clone_size: many

cdr3_nt: TGTGCCAGCAGCTCCCGTCGGGACAGGAACCCGTTCTTC
cdr3_aa: CASSSRRDRNPFF
v_call: TRBV7-2
d_call: TRBD1
j_call: TRBJ2-1
clone_size: few

cdr3_nt: TGTGCCAGCAGCCTAGCCCAAAAAGATACGCAGTATTTT
cdr3_aa: CASSLAQKDTQYF
v_call: TRBV6-5
d_call: .
j_call: TRBJ2-3
clone_size: few

cdr3_nt: TGTGCCAGTAGTATTGGCAGCGGGACCTACGAGCAGTACTTC
cdr3_aa: CASSIGSGTYEQYF
v_call: TRBV19
d_call: TRBD2
j_call: TRBJ2-7
clone_size: .

cdr3_nt: TGCAGCGTTGAATTTCCAGGGCGGAATGAGCAGTTCTTC
cdr3_aa: CSVEFPGRNEQFF
v_call: TRBV29-1
d_call: .
j_call: TRBJ2-1
clone_size: many

cdr3_nt: TGTGCCAGCAGTTCTGGAGGGGGGACAGGCCATGAGCAGTTCTTC
cdr3_aa: CASSSGGGTGHEQFF
v_call: TRBV28
d_call: TRBD1
j_call: TRBJ2-1
clone_size: .

cdr3_nt: TGTGCCAGCAGTTACTTTCAGGGGACCACAAATGAGCAGTTCTTC
cdr3_aa: CASSYFQGTTNEQFF
v_call: TRBV6-6
d_call: .
j_call: TRBJ2-1
clone_size: few

cdr3_nt: TGTGCCAGCAGCTCCTGGACAGGGAACTACGAGCAGTACTTC
cdr3_aa: CASSSWTGNYEQYF
v_call: TRBV7-9
d_call: TRBD1
j_call: TRBJ2-7
clone_size: few

cdr3_nt: TGTGCCAGCAGCCTCGACAGGCATTCACCCCTCCACTTT
cdr3_aa: CASSLDRHSPLHF
v_call: TRBV11-2
d_call: .
j_call: TRBJ1-6
clone_size: many

cdr3_nt: TGTGCCAGCAGGCGGACAGGGGTCCAAGAGACCCAGTACTTC
cdr3_aa: CASRRTGVQETQYF
v_call: TRBV7-2
d_call: TRBD1
j_call: TRBJ2-5
clone_size: few

cdr3_nt: TGTGCCAGCAGCGGGGGGGGGTTCGGGGAGCTGTTTTTT
cdr3_aa: CASSGGGFGELFF
v_call: TRBV6-5
d_call: TRBD2
j_call: TRBJ2-2
clone_size: .

cdr3_nt: TGCGCCAGCAGCCAAGCGGTACCCTCAGGGCTAAACTATGGCTACACCTTC
cdr3_aa: CASSQAVPSGLNYGYTF
v_call: TRBV4-1
d_call: .
j_call: TRBJ1-2
clone_size: few

cdr3_nt: TGTGCCAGCAGTGGTGGGACAGGGAAAAACATTCAGTACTTC
cdr3_aa: CASSGGTGKNIQYF
v_call: TRBV6-1
d_call: TRBD1
j_call: TRBJ2-4
clone_size: few

cdr3_nt: TGCGCCAGCAGCCAAGATCCGGCTAGCACAGATACGCAGTATTTT
cdr3_aa: CASSQDPASTDTQYF
v_call: TRBV4-3
d_call: .
j_call: TRBJ2-3
clone_size: .

cdr3_nt: TGTGCCAGCTCCGTGGACACCCTCTACGAGCAGTACTTC
cdr3_aa: CASSVDTLYEQYF
v_call: TRBV18
d_call: .
j_call: TRBJ2-7
clone_size: many

cdr3_nt: TGCAGTGCTCGGGACCCTTCCTATGAAAAACTGTTTTTT
cdr3_aa: CSARDPSYEKLFF
v_call: TRBV20-1
d_call: .
j_call: TRBJ1-4
clone_size: .

cdr3_nt: TGTGCCAGCAGCTTGGAAGGGACCGGGGGAACCGGGGAGCTGTTTTTT
cdr3_aa: CASSLEGTGGTGELFF
v_call: TRBV5-6
d_call: .
j_call: TRBJ2-2
clone_size: .

cdr3_nt: TGTGCCAGCAGGGGGAGACCCCTTACTGGGGAGCTGTTTTTT
cdr3_aa: CASRGRPLTGELFF
v_call: TRBV5-6
d_call: .
j_call: TRBJ2-2
clone_size: .

cdr3_nt: TGTGCCAGCAAACAGGGACTAGGTGATCACAATGAGCAGTTCTTC
cdr3_aa: CASKQGLGDHNEQFF
v_call: TRBV12-3/TRBV12-4
d_call: TRBD2
j_call: TRBJ2-1
clone_size: .

cdr3_nt: TGTGCCAGCAGCCTTCGGACAGGGAATCTCTCACCCCTCCACTTT
cdr3_aa: CASSLRTGNLSPLHF
v_call: TRBV7-2
d_call: TRBD1
j_call: TRBJ1-6
clone_size: .

cdr3_nt: TGTGCCAGCATTCCAGGGGCTATAGGTTACAATGAGCAGTTCTTC
cdr3_aa: CASIPGAIGYNEQFF
v_call: TRBV6-2/TRBV6-3
d_call: .
j_call: TRBJ2-1
clone_size: .

cdr3_nt: TGTGCCAGCAGCCAAAAAGGCCAGGGATCGAACACCGGGGAGCTGTTTTTT
cdr3_aa: CASSQKGQGSNTGELFF
v_call: TRBV3-1
d_call: .
j_call: TRBJ2-2
clone_size: .

cdr3_nt: TGTGCCAGCAGTTGGGCCAGTACCTCCGAAAACATTCAGTACTTC
cdr3_aa: CASSWASTSENIQYF
v_call: TRBV12-3/TRBV12-4
d_call: .
j_call: TRBJ2-4
clone_size: .

cdr3_nt: TGCAGCGTTGGAGGGACGCGGGAGGCGGCGGGAGGCTACACCTTC
cdr3_aa: CSVGGTREAAGGYTF
v_call: TRBV29-1
d_call: .
j_call: TRBJ1-2
clone_size: .

cdr3_nt: TGTGCCAGCAGCCAAGATTGGGGGCGCGATGGCTACACCTTC
cdr3_aa: CASSQDWGRDGYTF
v_call: TRBV4-2
d_call: .
j_call: TRBJ1-2
clone_size: .

cdr3_nt: TGTGCCAGCAGTCCATCGGGTAACAGTTTCTCCTATAATTCACCCCTCCACTTT
cdr3_aa: CASSPSGNSFSYNSPLHF
v_call: TRBV7-6
d_call: .
j_call: TRBJ1-6
clone_size: .

cdr3_nt: TGTGCCATCAGAGGGACGGACGGTGGCTACGAGCAGTACTTC
cdr3_aa: CAIRGTDGGYEQYF
v_call: TRBV10-3
d_call: .
j_call: TRBJ2-7
clone_size: many

cdr3_nt: TGTGCCAGCAGCGTGACTAGCGGGGGGGCCGGGGACATTCAGTACTTC
cdr3_aa: CASSVTSGGAGDIQYF
v_call: TRBV9
d_call: TRBD2
j_call: TRBJ2-4
clone_size: .

cdr3_nt: TGTGCCAGCCGCGCGGAGGACACTGAAGCTTTCTTT
cdr3_aa: CASRAEDTEAFF
v_call: TRBV6-8
d_call: .
j_call: TRBJ1-1
clone_size: .

cdr3_nt: TGTGCCAGCTCACCTTTTCAGGGGAATTCTAACTATGGCTACACCTTC
cdr3_aa: CASSPFQGNSNYGYTF
v_call: TRBV18
d_call: .
j_call: TRBJ1-2
clone_size: .